This is a list of T cell receptor beta chains from one sample in a study of cytomegalovirus exposure and HLA in healthy donors. TCRdb's table, derived via immunoSEQ multiplex PCR, lists solely in-frame clones and lacks some. Counted here are 97,000 or so clones, around 10% occurring once; the ten biggest clones make up roughly 4.7%. Material for sequencing was PBMCs. The receptors shown here come from a man between 50 and 59 years old in good health and CMV-seropositive. The CDR3 runs from the conserved cysteine through the conserved F or W. A D gene is named only where the DNA matches it firmly. The size entry is marked missing in some rows and otherwise reads once, few, many or a size class.

j_call v_call d_call clone_size cdr3_aa cdr3_nt
TRBJ2-2 TRBV2 NA few CASSPYGVLDGELFF TGTGCCAGCAGTCCCTACGGGGTATTGGACGGGGAGCTGTTTTTT
TRBJ1-2 TRBV2 NA NA CASSEATSWGDGYTF TGTGCCAGCAGTGAAGCCACGTCGTGGGGGGACGGCTACACCTTC
TRBJ2-5 TRBV2 NA NA CASSVNRQETQYF TGTGCCAGCAGTGTTAACAGGCAAGAGACCCAGTACTTC
TRBJ1-5 TRBV5-6 NA few CASSRQWLNQPQHF TGTGCCAGCAGTCGACAGTGGCTCAATCAGCCCCAGCATTTT
TRBJ2-3 TRBV27 NA few CASSYQGPSDTQYF TGTGCCAGCAGTTACCAGGGTCCCTCTGATACGCAGTATTTT
TRBJ1-5 TRBV13 NA few CASSQRGLINQPQHF TGTGCCAGCAGCCAGAGGGGACTTATAAACCAGCCCCAGCATTTT
TRBJ2-4 TRBV4-1 NA many CASAVSVQYF TGCGCCAGCGCGGTTTCGGTTCAGTACTTC
TRBJ1-2 TRBV27 NA NA CASSLKGPYGYTF TGTGCCAGCAGTTTAAAGGGGCCTTATGGCTACACCTTC
TRBJ2-3 TRBV6-5 NA NA CASRSNSDTQYF TGTGCCAGCAGGTCTAATTCAGATACGCAGTATTTT
TRBJ1-2 TRBV28 NA few CASRGAGHYGYTF TGTGCCAGCAGGGGAGCGGGCCACTATGGCTACACCTTC
TRBJ2-7 TRBV5-1 NA NA CASSLDISYEQYF TGCGCCAGCAGCCTGGACATCTCCTACGAGCAGTACTTC
TRBJ2-5 TRBV2 NA few CASRSEETQYF TGTGCCAGCAGGTCAGAAGAGACCCAGTACTTC
TRBJ2-1 TRBV7-2 NA few CASSLAGGYNEQFF TGTGCCAGCAGCTTAGCGGGAGGTTACAATGAGCAGTTCTTC
TRBJ2-3 TRBV10-1 NA few CASSPRPGSDTQYF TGCGCCAGCAGTCCCCGACCGGGGTCAGATACGCAGTATTTT
TRBJ2-7 TRBV7-6 NA NA CASTEGQGSYEQYF TGTGCCAGCACCGAAGGGCAGGGCTCCTACGAGCAGTACTTC
TRBJ2-3 TRBV5-1 TRBD1 NA CASSAGTGGFDTQYF TGCGCCAGCAGCGCGGGGACAGGGGGCTTCGATACGCAGTATTTT
TRBJ2-5 TRBV14 NA NA CASSHSAGTGETQYF TGTGCCAGCAGCCACTCTGCCGGGACTGGGGAGACCCAGTACTTC
TRBJ2-3 TRBV7-6 NA few CASSQGGGTDTQYF TGTGCCAGCAGCCAAGGGGGGGGCACAGATACGCAGTATTTT